The 23 T cell receptor beta chains in this list originate from one sample, sequenced in a study of T cell repertoires in cytomegalovirus infection. One entry per CDR3 protein, called by TCRdb with MiXCR from the reads. In the table there are 450,000 to 550,000 distinct CDR3 sequences, approximately 15% of which are singletons. Sequencing input: CD8+ T cells from PBMCs. These receptors all come from a human donor in good health (CMV status not recorded). Some clones in this sample may be carry-over from other donors' samples.

This clonotype was seen at least ten times. The chain uses TRBV7-6 and TRBJ1-2, with 8 nucleotides matching TRBD1. V was pared by 1 base and J by 6 bases, with 13 bases of the junction left unmatched. The CDR3 runs 17 residues. Germline lookup yields CDR1 SGHVS and CDR2 FNYEAQ. In DNA, the CDR3 is TGTGCCAGCAGCTTAGAACTCCTCCAGACAGGGGAGGATGGCTACACCTTC. It specifies CASSLELLQTGEDGYTF.

This clonotype was seen at least ten times. This sequence joins TRBV6-9 and TRBJ1-1; D possibly corresponds to TRBD1 (6 bases). Germline CDR1 is MNHGY and CDR2 is SVAAGI. This CDR3 comprises 14 residues. V gave up 8 bases and J gave up 2 bases, with 15 bases separating them. CDR3: CASGHREGNTEAFF. The CDR3 DNA reads as TGTGCCAGCGGGCACAGGGAGGGAAACACTGAAGCTTTCTTT.

Many counts were recorded for this clonotype. The V and J genes are TRBV5-1 and TRBJ2-2, with a tentative D call TRBD1 (6 bases). V was shortened by 4 bases and J by 0 bases, with 16 bases between the two germline ends. Germline V gene sequence: CDR1 SGHRS, CDR2 YFSETQ. The CDR3 covers 17 residues. CDR3 in amino acids: CASSPSRTDANTGELFF. CDR3 DNA: TGCGCCAGCAGCCCCTCGAGGACAGACGCGAACACCGGGGAGCTGTTTTTT. The full variable domain, completed using reference TRBV5-1 and TRBJ2-2, is KAGVTQTPRYLIKTRGQQVTLSCSPISGHRSVSWYQQTPGQGLQFLFEYFSETQRNKGNFPGRFSGRQFSNSRSEMNVSTLELGDSALYLCASSPSRTDANTGELFFGEGSRLTVL.

The rearrangement uses TRBV6-2 or TRBV6-3 and TRBJ2-2; 9 positions agree with TRBD2. After removal of 8 bases from V and 6 bases from J, the junction contained 16 bases not matched to a gene. The CDR3 has 17 amino acids. Germline V gene data show CDR1 as MNHEY and CDR2 as SVGEGT. The CDR3 DNA reads TGTGCCAGCGTTCTCTCCCCGGCGGGAGGGGGGGCCGGGGAGCTGTTTTTT. It translates to CASVLSPAGGGAGELFF.

This clonotype was detected only a few times. V and J are TRBV19 and TRBJ2-7, with TRBD1 matching 10 bases. Germline V CDR1 and CDR2: LNHDA, SQIVND (reference sequence). Losses at the gene ends were 10 bases for V and 2 bases for J; bases not matched to a gene: 8. The CDR3 contains 14 residues. The CDR3 loop is CATSRDRGTYEQYF. CDR3 DNA sequence: TGTGCCACCTCCCGGGACAGGGGAACCTACGAGCAGTACTTC.

The V call is TRBV4-3, the J call TRBJ2-1; 8 bases line up with TRBD2. Germline V CDR1 and CDR2: LGHNA, YSLEER. This CDR3 is 15 amino acids long. The V and J ends lost 0 bases and 7 bases, in that order; junction bases with no gene match: 5. CDR3 loop: CASSQEGSGANEQFF. Here the CDR3 DNA reads TGCGCCAGCAGCCAAGAAGGTAGCGGGGCTAATGAGCAGTTCTTC.

Only a few counts were recorded for this clonotype. The V call is TRBV27, the J call TRBJ2-7; D gene unclear. Germline CDR1 and CDR2: MNHEY and SMNVEV (reference sequence). V was clipped by 3 bases and J by 2 bases, with 11 bases between them. This CDR3 has 14 amino acids. In DNA, the CDR3 is TGTGCCAGCAGTTTCAAGTTGGCCCCCTACGAGCAGTACTTC. Its translation is CASSFKLAPYEQYF.

This clonotype appeared many times. The V gene is TRBV11-2, the J gene TRBJ1-6; unclear D gene. Germline CDR1 and CDR2: SGHAT and FQNNGV. The ends were cut back, 7 bases at V and 6 bases at J, with 13 bases in the middle. This CDR3 comprises 14 residues. In DNA, the CDR3 is TGTGCCAGCACCATTAGCCCCAGTAATTCACCCCTCCACTTT. Its translation is CASTISPSNSPLHF. The full variable domain, with the rest looked up from reference TRBV11-2 and TRBJ1-6, is EAGVAQSPRYKIIEKRQSVAFWCNPISGHATLYWYQQILGQGPKLLIQFQNNGVVDDSQLPKDRFSAERLKGVDSTLKIQPAKLEDSAVYLCASTISPSNSPLHFGNGTRLTVT.

This clonotype occurred a few times. The J gene is TRBJ2-7, the V gene TRBV7-9, with TRBD2 matching 13 bases. J lost 5 bases, V lost 5 bases, and 12 bases had no gene match. CDR1 and CDR2 (germline): SEHNR, FQNEAQ (reference sequence). There are 17 residues in the CDR3. The DNA of the CDR3 is TGTGCCAGCAGCCCGCCACGTATCGGGACTAGCGGGAACGAGCAGTACTTC. As protein: CASSPPRIGTSGNEQYF.

On this clonotype: The junction differs from germline at one of its ends, possibly a read error. The chain joins TRBV4-1 to TRBJ1-1, with D perhaps TRBD1 (6 bases). The CDR3 length is 15 residues. In germline, CDR1 is MGHRA, CDR2 YSYEKL. This CDR3 reads CASSHSRTANTEGFF. CDR3 nucleotides: TGCGCCAGCAGCCATTCGAGGACAGCGAACACTGAAGGTTTCTTT.

The V gene is TRBV4-1, the J gene TRBJ2-2; D gene uncertain. V lost 1 base, J lost 6 bases, and 6 bases lay in between. From germline, CDR1 is MGHRA and CDR2 YSYEKL. CDR3 length equals 13 residues. CDR3 nucleotide sequence: TGCGCCAGCAGCCAAGTTGACGCCGGGGAGCTGTTTTTT. Its protein is CASSQVDAGELFF.

Only a few counts were recorded for this clonotype. This sequence joins TRBV13 and TRBJ2-7, with TRBD2 identical over 13 bases. CDR1 is PRHDT and CDR2 is FYEKMQ in the germline V gene (reference sequence). The CDR3 has 16 residues. The ends lost 5 bases at V and 4 bases at J; junction bases unmatched: 8. The CDR3 is CASSPRGLAGPYEQYF. In DNA form, the CDR3 reads TGTGCCAGCAGCCCGCGGGGACTAGCGGGACCTTACGAGCAGTACTTC. Supplemented by reference TRBV13 and TRBJ2-7, the full variable domain reads AAGVIQSPRHLIKEKRETATLKCYPIPRHDTVYWYQQGPGQDPQFLISFYEKMQSDKGSIPDRFSAQQFSDYHSELNMSSLELGDSALYFCASSPRGLAGPYEQYFGPGTRLTVT.

This clonotype occurred a few times. This sequence joins TRBV20-1 and TRBJ2-5; no reliable D call. Trimming took 5 bases from V and 4 from J, leaving 17 bases between them. From germline, CDR1 is DFQATT and CDR2 SNEGSKA (reference sequence). This CDR3 has 14 residues. The DNA for the CDR3 is TGCAGTGCTTCTCCCCTCTCAGGTGGAGAGACCCAGTACTTC. It codes for CSASPLSGGETQYF.

This chain connects TRBV6-6 to TRBJ1-2, with a weak D call TRBD1 (5 bases). Germline V gives CDR1 MNHNY, CDR2 SVGAGI (reference sequence). CDR3 length equals 17 residues. Trimming left V 0 bases short and J 4 bases short, with 18 bases between. CDR3: CASSYSPRDLPPYGYTF. CDR3 coding DNA: TGTGCCAGCAGTTACTCCCCTAGGGACCTACCTCCCTATGGCTACACCTTC.

In the case of this clonotype: This may stem from a read error, because a much larger clone lies one nucleotide away. It is likely a read error, because the conserved phenylalanine at the end of the CDR3 is missing. This chain joins TRBV27 and TRBJ1-5; D gene unclear. Trimming took 8 bases from V and 0 from J, leaving 14 bases between them. Germline V CDR1 and CDR2: MNHEY, SMNVEV (reference sequence). The CDR3 contains 15 residues. The CDR3 here is CASGERAYSNQPQHI. The DNA for the CDR3 is TGTGCCAGCGGGGAACGGGCCTATAGCAATCAGCCCCAGCATATT.

Regarding this clonotype: Just one base apart from a much larger clone, this may be a read error. A read error is likely, as this CDR3 ends without the conserved phenylalanine or tryptophan. The V and J genes are TRBV7-9 and TRBJ2-1; D unclear. Germline V gives CDR1 SEHNR, CDR2 FQNEAQ (reference sequence). The CDR3 extends over 11 amino acids. V lost 7 bases and J lost 9, with 10 bases in between. The CDR3 nucleotides are TGTGCCAGCACCCCCGAAGGTGAGCAGTTCTTA. It codes for CASTPEGEQFL.

Comment on this clonotype: Since a much larger clone is just one base distant, this may be a read error. The chain is built from TRBV14 and TRBJ1-1; D is unresolved. CDR1 SGHDN and CDR2 FVKESK come from the germline V gene. V was cut by 3 bases and J by 6 bases, with 14 bases left in between. This CDR3 region has 14 residues. This CDR3 is CASSHALTVPEAFF. For the CDR3, the DNA is TGTGCCAGCAGCCACGCCCTTACAGTCCCTGAAGCTTTCTTT.

The chain recombines TRBV6-4 with TRBJ2-3; 8 bases map to TRBD1. CDR3 length equals 14 residues. CDR1 is MRHNA and CDR2 is SNTAGT in the germline V gene. V shed 4 bases and J 5 bases; nucleotides not matched to a gene: 5. CDR3 coding DNA: TGTGCCAGCAGTGGGCAGGGGGCCGGAGATACGCAGTATTTT. Protein: CASSGQGAGDTQYF.

In this sample, this clonotype turned up many times. The chain joins TRBV10-1 to TRBJ2-3, with D unclear. The CDR3 has 17 residues. V lost 1 base to trimming and J lost 2 bases, with 16 bases between them. CDR1 and CDR2 (germline): WNHNN, SYGVQD (reference sequence). The CDR3 nucleotides are TGCGCCAGCAGTGAGTATGGCGAAGGAGTAAACACAGATACGCAGTATTTT. It yields the protein CASSEYGEGVNTDTQYF.

The chain employs TRBV6-1 and TRBJ2-4, with TRBD2 as a possible D gene (6 bases). Germline loops: CDR1 MNHNS, CDR2 SASEGT. This CDR3 contains 16 residues. Trimming removed 2 bases at V and 9 bases at J, with 20 bases between. Here the CDR3 reads CASSETRQTGGIIQYF. The CDR3 DNA follows: TGTGCCAGCAGTGAAACCCGGCAAACTGGGGGGATCATTCAGTACTTC.

This clonotype was recorded many times. The rearrangement links TRBV7-9 to TRBJ2-7, with D unresolved. The CDR3 is 12 residues long. Trimming shortened V by 4 bases and J by 7 bases, and 11 bases separated the two germline ends. Germline CDR1 is SEHNR and CDR2 is FQNEAQ (reference sequence). The CDR3 sequence: CASSSSRVEQYF. The DNA for the CDR3 is TGTGCCAGCAGCTCGAGTCGGGTGGAGCAGTACTTC.

This clonotype was counted at least ten times. The CDR3 DNA reads as TGTGCCAGCAGTTACGGACAGGGTGCGATGAACACTGAAGCTTTCTTT. Translation gives CASSYGQGAMNTEAFF. This chain uses TRBV6-2 or TRBV6-3 with TRBJ1-1; the match to TRBD1 covers 8 bases. V dropped 2 bases and J dropped 0; count of bases not matched to a gene: 5. CDR1 is MNHEY and CDR2 is SVGEGT in the germline V gene. The CDR3 is made up of 16 amino acids.

CDR3 coding DNA: TGTGCCAGCAGCCTTGGGGGATTCCAAAACATTCAGTACTTC. Its translation: CASSLGGFQNIQYF. This chain links TRBV7-9 with TRBJ2-4, with D possibly being TRBD1 or TRBD2 (5 bases each). V lost 5 bases and J lost 5, with 13 bases in between. Looked up from germline, CDR1 is SEHNR and CDR2 is FQNEAQ (reference sequence). There are 14 residues in the CDR3.